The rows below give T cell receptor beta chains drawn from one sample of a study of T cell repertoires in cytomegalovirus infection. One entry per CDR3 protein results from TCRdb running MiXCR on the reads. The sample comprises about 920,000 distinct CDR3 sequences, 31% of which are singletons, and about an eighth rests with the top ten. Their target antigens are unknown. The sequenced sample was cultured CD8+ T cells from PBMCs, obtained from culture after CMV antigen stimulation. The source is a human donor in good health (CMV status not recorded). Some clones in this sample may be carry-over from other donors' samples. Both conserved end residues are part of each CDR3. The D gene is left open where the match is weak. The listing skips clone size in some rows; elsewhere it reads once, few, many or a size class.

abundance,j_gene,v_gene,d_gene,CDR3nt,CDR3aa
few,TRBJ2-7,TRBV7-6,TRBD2,TGTGCCAGCAGCTTAGCTCCGGCGGGGGGCCAGTACTTC,CASSLAPAGGQYF
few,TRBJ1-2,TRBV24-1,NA,TGTGCCACCAGTGTACGGGACACGGGCCTCTGCGGCTACACCTTC,CATSVRDTGLCGYTF
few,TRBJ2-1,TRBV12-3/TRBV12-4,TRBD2,TGTGCCAGCAGCCTAGGATGGGGGGGGACGAGAAATGAGCAGTTCTTC,CASSLGWGGTRNEQFF
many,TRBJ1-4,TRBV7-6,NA,TGTGCCAGCAGCTTCACCGGGGTTTTGGATGAAAAACTGTTTTTT,CASSFTGVLDEKLFF
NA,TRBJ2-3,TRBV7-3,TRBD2,TGTGCCAGCAGCTTGCTACCGGGACTAGGGGCGGGATTCACAGATACGCAGTATTTT,CASSLLPGLGAGFTDTQYF
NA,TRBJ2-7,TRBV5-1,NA,TGCGCCAGCAGCGGGGGGACCGCCACCTACGAGCAGTACTTC,CASSGGTATYEQYF
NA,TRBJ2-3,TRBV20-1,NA,TGCAGTGCTAGGTTTCGGGGGGCCACTGAGATAACGCAGTATTTT,CSARFRGATEITQYF
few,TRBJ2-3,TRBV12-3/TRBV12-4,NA,TGTGCCAGCAGTTTAGACGGGGCCGCAGGAGATACGCAGTATTTT,CASSLDGAAGDTQYF
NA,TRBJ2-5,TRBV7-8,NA,TGTGTCAGCAGCTTGAGTTTGGGGCCCCAAGAGACCCAGTACTTC,CVSSLSLGPQETQYF
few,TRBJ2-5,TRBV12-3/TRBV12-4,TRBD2,TGTGCCAGCAGCTCTAGCGGGGTGAGGGAGACCCAGTACTTC,CASSSSGVRETQYF
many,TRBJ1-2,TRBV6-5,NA,TGTGCCAGCAGTCCTGACACCTATGGCTACACCTTC,CASSPDTYGYTF
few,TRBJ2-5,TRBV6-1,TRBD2,TGTGCCAGCAGTCCATCACTAGCGGACGTGACCCAGTACTTC,CASSPSLADVTQYF
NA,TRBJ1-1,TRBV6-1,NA,TGTGCCAGCAGTGAAGCGCCGCGGCAGCACACTGAAGCTTTCTTT,CASSEAPRQHTEAFF
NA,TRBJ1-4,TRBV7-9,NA,TGTGCCAGCAGCCCGGGACGTATGGGGGCAACTAATGAAAAACTGTTTTTT,CASSPGRMGATNEKLFF
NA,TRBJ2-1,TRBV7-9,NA,TGTGCCACCCCAGCGATCCCAGTCTTC,CATPAIPVF
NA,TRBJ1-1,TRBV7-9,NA,TGTGCCAGCAGCTTATATGGGGTACCGAACACTGAAGCTTTCTTT,CASSLYGVPNTEAFF
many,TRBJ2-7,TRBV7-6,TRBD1,TGTGCCAGCAGCTCACGCGGGACAGGGGAATCGGCCTACGAGCAGTACTTC,CASSSRGTGESAYEQYF
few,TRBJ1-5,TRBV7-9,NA,TGTGCCAGCAGCCCATGGGAAAGTGATCAGCCCCAGCATTTT,CASSPWESDQPQHF
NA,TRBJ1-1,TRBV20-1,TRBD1,TGCAGTGCTAGGACAGGGGATCAGAACACTGAAGCTTTCTTT,CSARTGDQNTEAFF
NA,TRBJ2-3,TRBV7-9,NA,TGTGCCAGCAGCTTTCCAGGCGCCACCCTCACAGATACGCAGTATTTT,CASSFPGATLTDTQYF
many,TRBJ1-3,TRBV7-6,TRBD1,TGTGCCAGCAGCACACAGGGGGCACGCGTAAACACCATATATTTT,CASSTQGARVNTIYF
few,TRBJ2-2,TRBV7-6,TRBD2,TGTGCCAGCAGCTCGTACCCCATAGCGGGGGGGCAGAACACCGGGGAGCTGTTTTTT,CASSSYPIAGGQNTGELFF
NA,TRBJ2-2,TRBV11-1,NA,TGTGCCAGCAGCTTAATTTCGGGCCCCCGGGAGCTGTTTTTT,CASSLISGPRELFF
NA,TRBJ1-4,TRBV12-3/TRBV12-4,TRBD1,TGTGCCAGCAGCCCCGGGACAGGCTCGAATGAAAAACTGTTTTTT,CASSPGTGSNEKLFF
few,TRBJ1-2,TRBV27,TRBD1,TGTGCCAGCACCAAACGACAGGGAAACTATGGCTACACCTTC,CASTKRQGNYGYTF
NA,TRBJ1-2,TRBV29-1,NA,TGCAGCGTTGAAGTGGGAGAAGGCCACCTCTATGGCTACACCTTC,CSVEVGEGHLYGYTF
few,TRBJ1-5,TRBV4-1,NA,TGCGCCAGCAGCCAAGATTGGGGGGGCAATCAGCCCCAGCATTTT,CASSQDWGGNQPQHF
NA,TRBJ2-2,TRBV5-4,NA,TGTGCCAGCAGCGGGGGGAATCCGACAGGGTGGGGCACCGGGGAGCTGTTTTTT,CASSGGNPTGWGTGELFF
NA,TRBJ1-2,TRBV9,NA,TGTGCCAGCAGACACAGGGAGGGGTATGGCTACACCTTC,CASRHREGYGYTF
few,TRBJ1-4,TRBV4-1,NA,TGCGCCAGCAGCCAAGAACCAGTCTTAGCAACTAATGAAAAACTGTTTTTT,CASSQEPVLATNEKLFF
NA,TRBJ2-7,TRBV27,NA,TGTGCCAGCAGTCGTTATTACTCAGGGCTTTACGAGCAGTACTTC,CASSRYYSGLYEQYF
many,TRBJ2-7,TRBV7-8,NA,TGTGCCAGCAGCTTAACAACTACTGTAGCCTCCGGGGATTACGAGCAGTACTTC,CASSLTTTVASGDYEQYF
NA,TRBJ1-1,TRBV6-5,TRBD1,TGTGCCAGCAGTTTGACAGGGGGACTTAAGCTGCGCCCCTTGAACTTT,CASSLTGGLKLRPLNF
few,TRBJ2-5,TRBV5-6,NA,TGTGCCAGCAGCTCCGGAGGGGCCGGGACTGGGACCCAGTACTTC,CASSSGGAGTGTQYF
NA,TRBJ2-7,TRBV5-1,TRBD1,TGCGCCAGCAGCCATCGGGACAGTATATCCTACGAGCAGTACTTC,CASSHRDSISYEQYF
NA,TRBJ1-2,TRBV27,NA,TGTGCCAGCAGTTTGTCAGGGCCACTTCGCCACGGCTACACCTTC,CASSLSGPLRHGYTF
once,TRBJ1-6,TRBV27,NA,TGTGCCAGCAGTCCCGGGAGACATGATTCACCCCTCCACTTT,CASSPGRHDSPLHF
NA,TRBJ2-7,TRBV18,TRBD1,TGTGCCAGCTCACCGGGACAGTACACCTACGAGCAGTACTTC,CASSPGQYTYEQYF
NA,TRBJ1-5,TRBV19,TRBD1,TGTGCCAGTACCCCGACAGGGGATGGAAATCAGCCCCAGCATTTT,CASTPTGDGNQPQHF
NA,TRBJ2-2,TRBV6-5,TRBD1,TGTGCCAGCAGTTACTGGACAGGGGGTATCACCGGGGAGCTGTTTTTT,CASSYWTGGITGELFF
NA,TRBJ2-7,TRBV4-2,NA,TGTGCCAGCAGCCAACCTGACGGGAGATCGAACGAGCAGTACTTC,CASSQPDGRSNEQYF
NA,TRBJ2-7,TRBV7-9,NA,TGTGCCAGCAGCTCCCGCTCGGACGAGCAGTACTTC,CASSSRSDEQYF
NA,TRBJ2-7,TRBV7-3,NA,TGTGCCAGCAGCTATCAGTGGTACGAGCAGTACTTC,CASSYQWYEQYF
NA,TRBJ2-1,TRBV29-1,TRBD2,TGCAGCGTTGTGGCGACTAGCGGGGGACACTACAATGAGCAGTTCTTC,CSVVATSGGHYNEQFF
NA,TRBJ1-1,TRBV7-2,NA,TGTGCCAGCAGCTTAGGGTGGGACCCGAACACTGAAGCTTTCTTT,CASSLGWDPNTEAFF
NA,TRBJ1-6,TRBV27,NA,TGTGCCAGCAGTTTAGGGGGAAGGGGGAATTCACCCCTCCACTTT,CASSLGGRGNSPLHF
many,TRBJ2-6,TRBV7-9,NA,TGTGCCAGCAGCGCGCCAGGGCGTGCTGGGGCCAACGTCCTGACTTTC,CASSAPGRAGANVLTF
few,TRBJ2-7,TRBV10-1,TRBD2,TGCGCCACTTCTAGCGGGGGGCTGTCCTACGAGCAGTACTTC,CATSSGGLSYEQYF
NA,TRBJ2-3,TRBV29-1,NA,TGCAGCGTTGAACTAGCAGCAGATACGCAGTATTTT,CSVELAADTQYF
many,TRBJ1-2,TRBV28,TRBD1,TGTGCCAGCAGTTTCGCGACAGGGGTCTATGGCTACACCTTC,CASSFATGVYGYTF
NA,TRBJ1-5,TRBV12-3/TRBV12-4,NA,TGTGCCAGCTGTAGACAGCGCAATCAGCCCCAGCATTTT,CASCRQRNQPQHF
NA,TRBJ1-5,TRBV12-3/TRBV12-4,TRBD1,TGTGCCAGCAGTTCTGGATTGAAGGACAGGGGTTATCTTCAGCCCCAGCATTTT,CASSSGLKDRGYLQPQHF
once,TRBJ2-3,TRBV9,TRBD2,TGTGCCAGCAGCATCCGGACTAGCGGGGAGAGCACAGATACGCAGTATTTT,CASSIRTSGESTDTQYF
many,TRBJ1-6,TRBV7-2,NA,TGTGCCAGCAGCTTGGAGGGTTTAATATCTTCCTATAATTCACCCCTCCACTTT,CASSLEGLISSYNSPLHF